These 13 T cell receptor beta chains were all obtained from the same sample, sequenced in a study of Tregs in tolerant kidney transplant recipients. Generated by immunoSEQ multiplex PCR, the TCRdb table keeps only in-frame clones and is missing some. This sample carries about 48,000 clones, with 0.85% going to the ten biggest clones. The sequenced sample was CD4+ T cells from blood, obtained before the transplant. The receptor set was obtained from a human donor who received a combined kidney and bone marrow transplant.

On this clone itself: The read ends 3 residues early relative to the CDR3; the germline J gene fills the gap. V is TRBV7-2 and J is TRBJ2-1, with TRBD2 matching 7 bases. Germline CDR1 is SGHTA and CDR2 is FQGNSA. Trimming took 2 bases from V and 7 from J; bases not matched to a gene: 5. CDR3 length equals 14 residues. This chain's CDR3 is CASSLTLAQNEQFF. The covered CDR3 bases are TGTGCCAGCAGCTTAACACTAGCGCAAAATGAG.

On this clone: The read falls 3 residues short of the CDR3 end, and the missing part is taken from the germline J gene. This chain connects TRBV30 to TRBJ2-5; 10 bases are shared with TRBD2. The germline gives CDR1 GTSNPN, CDR2 SVGIG (reference sequence). The V and J ends lost 1 base and 5 bases, in that order; junction bases with no gene match: 7. There are 15 residues in the CDR3. The CDR3 sequence: CAWSEVGLAFETQYF. The part of the CDR3 DNA that was read is TGTGCCTGGAGTGAAGTGGGACTAGCGTTCGAGACC.

Regarding this clone: The read ends 3 residues shy of where the CDR3 ends; the end is completed using the germline J gene. The gene calls are TRBV20-1 and TRBJ2-7, with 8 bases that match TRBD2. Germline V gene data show CDR1 as DFQATT and CDR2 as SNEGSKA (reference sequence). This CDR3 is 13 amino acids long. The ends lost 3 bases at V and 3 bases at J; junction bases unmatched: 4. Incomplete CDR3 DNA: TGCAGTGCTAGGGGTGCGGGAGGCTACGAG. Its translation is CSARGAGGYE. The whole CDR3 reads CSARGAGGYEQYF.

About this clone: The read is 3 residues too short to cover the CDR3 end, so that end is filled in from the germline J gene. The rearrangement joins TRBV29-1 to TRBJ1-2; 8 bases line up with TRBD1. The CDR3 is made up of 17 amino acids. Germline V CDR1 and CDR2: SQVTM, ANQGSEA. The CDR3 loop is CSVEENSAAGGFEGYTF. The sequenced CDR3 bases are TGCAGCGTTGAAGAGAACTCCGCGGCAGGGGGCTTTGAGGGC. Variable domain in full (rest from reference TRBV29-1 and TRBJ1-2): SAVISQKPSRDICQRGTSLTIQCQVDSQVTMMFWYRQQPGQSLTLIATANQGSEATYESGFVIDKFPISRPNLTFSTLTVSNMSPEDSSIYLCSVEENSAAGGFEGYTFGSGTRLTVV.

Comment on this clone: Sequencing ends 3 residues short of the CDR3 end; the germline J gene provides the rest. This chain connects TRBV20-1 to TRBJ2-3; 15 bases fit TRBD2. This CDR3 is built from 15 residues. Germline lookup yields CDR1 DFQATT and CDR2 SNEGSKA (reference sequence). J was trimmed by 3 bases and V by 5 bases; bases with no gene match: 3. The CDR3 sequence is CSAGLAGGRTDTQYF. The covered CDR3 bases are TGCAGTGCTGGACTAGCGGGAGGGAGAACAGATACG.

Worth noting for this clone: The read finishes 3 residues shy of the CDR3 end, and the germline J gene is used to complete it. J is TRBJ1-6 and V is TRBV7-2, with TRBD1 as a possible D gene (6 bases). The CDR3 is made up of 14 amino acids. V was cut by 7 bases and J by 9 bases, with 16 bases left in between. Germline lookup yields CDR1 SGHTA and CDR2 FQGNSA. CDR3 residues: CASMNRDISSPLHF. Incomplete CDR3 DNA: TGTGCCAGCATGAACCGGGACATTTCTTCACCC. Looking up the rest from reference TRBV7-2 and TRBJ1-6 gives the full variable domain: GAGVSQSPSNKVTEKGKDVELRCDPISGHTALYWYRQSLGQGLEFLIYFQGNSAPDKSGLPSDRFSAERTGGSVSTLTIQRTQQEDSAVYLCASMNRDISSPLHFGNGTRLTVT.

A word on this clone: The read ends 3 residues early relative to the CDR3; the germline J gene fills the gap. V usage is TRBV19 and J usage is TRBJ1-1; D unresolved. Trimming took 7 bases from V and 5 from J, leaving 8 bases between them. Germline values: CDR1 LNHDA, CDR2 SQIVND (reference sequence). This CDR3 contains 11 residues. CDR3 DNA (partial): TGTGCCAGTAAGGCCAGGACTGAA. It codes for CASKARTE. In full, the CDR3 is CASKARTEAFF. The full variable domain, completed using reference TRBV19 and TRBJ1-1, is DGGITQSPKYLFRKEGQNVTLSCEQNLNHDAMYWYRQDPGQGLRLIYYSQIVNDFQKGDIAEGYSVSREKKESFPLTVTSAQKNPTAFYLCASKARTEAFFGQGTRLTVV.

A note on this clone: The read halts 3 residues ahead of the CDR3 end, with the missing end drawn from the germline J gene. This chain links TRBV19 with TRBJ2-3; 8 positions match TRBD2. Germline CDR1 and CDR2: LNHDA and SQIVND (reference sequence). This CDR3 is 18 amino acids long. The V segment lost 6 bases and the J segment 3 bases; nucleotides outside the gene matches: 17. The chain's CDR3 is CASRRGAGGAGDTDTQYF. CDR3 bases read: TGTGCCAGTAGACGAGGGGCCGGGGGAGCGGGAGATACAGATACG.

Of note for this clone: The read terminates 3 residues ahead of where the CDR3 ends, so the germline J gene completes it. The chain employs TRBV2 and TRBJ2-3, with 8 bases lining up with TRBD2. This CDR3 has 11 residues. CDR1 is SNHLY, CDR2 FYNNEI, per germline. The CDR3 loop reads CASPTSDTQYF. The CDR3 bases that were read are TGTGCCAGCCCGACTAGCGACACG. The full variable domain, its missing parts supplied by reference TRBV2 and TRBJ2-3, is EPEVTQTPSHQVTQMGQEVILRCVPISNHLYFYWYRQILGQKVEFLVSFYNNEISEKSEIFDDQFSVERPDGSNFTLKIRSTKLEDSAMYFCASPTSDTQYFGPGTRLTVL.

Regarding this clone: The missing CDR3 end, 3 residues past where the read stops, is filled in from the germline J gene. The chain uses TRBV19 and TRBJ1-4; a possible D gene is TRBD1 (5 bases). Germline CDR1 LNHDA, CDR2 SQIVND (reference sequence). This CDR3 is 15 amino acids long. Trimming cost V 11 bases and J 3 bases, with 19 bases left between them. The sequenced CDR3 bases are TGTGCCTCTAGATCCACCGGGACTTCTAATGAAAAA. It yields the protein CASRSTGTSNEK. The whole CDR3 protein is CASRSTGTSNEKLFF.

The sequenced part of the CDR3 DNA is TGCAGTGCTAAGGCAGGGGGTTCAACTAATGAAAAA. Encoded protein: CSAKAGGSTNEK. From start to end, the CDR3 is CSAKAGGSTNEKLFF. The chain couples TRBV20-1 to TRBJ1-4; 7 nucleotides agree with TRBD1. The read gets to within 3 residues of the CDR3 end, and the germline J gene fills in the rest. This CDR3 is 15 amino acids long. Germline V lookup: CDR1 DFQATT, CDR2 SNEGSKA (reference sequence). V trimming: 4 bases; J trimming: 0 bases; junction bases outside the gene matches: 5.

Worth noting for this clone: The read ends 3 residues shy of where the CDR3 ends; the end is completed using the germline J gene. This rearrangement joins TRBV20-1 to TRBJ2-2; TRBD2 aligns across 12 bases. Trimming at V came to 0 bases and at J to 5 bases, leaving 7 bases not matched to a gene. The CDR3 contains 17 residues. Looked up from germline, CDR1 is DFQATT and CDR2 is SNEGSKA (reference sequence). The CDR3 protein is CSARDVGTSGLTGELFF. The sequenced CDR3 bases are TGCAGTGCTAGAGATGTGGGGACTAGCGGGCTTACCGGGGAG.

Concerning this clone itself: The missing CDR3 end, 3 residues past where the read stops, is filled in from the germline J gene. J is TRBJ2-5 and V is TRBV20-1; 12 bases fit TRBD2. V trimming: 1 base; J trimming: 5 bases; junction bases outside the gene matches: 5. Germline-derived CDR1 and CDR2 are DFQATT and SNEGSKA (reference sequence). The CDR3 length is 15 residues. The CDR3 spells CSARVTSGSGETQYF. CDR3 bases read: TGCAGTGCTAGAGTGACTAGCGGGAGTGGGGAGACC.